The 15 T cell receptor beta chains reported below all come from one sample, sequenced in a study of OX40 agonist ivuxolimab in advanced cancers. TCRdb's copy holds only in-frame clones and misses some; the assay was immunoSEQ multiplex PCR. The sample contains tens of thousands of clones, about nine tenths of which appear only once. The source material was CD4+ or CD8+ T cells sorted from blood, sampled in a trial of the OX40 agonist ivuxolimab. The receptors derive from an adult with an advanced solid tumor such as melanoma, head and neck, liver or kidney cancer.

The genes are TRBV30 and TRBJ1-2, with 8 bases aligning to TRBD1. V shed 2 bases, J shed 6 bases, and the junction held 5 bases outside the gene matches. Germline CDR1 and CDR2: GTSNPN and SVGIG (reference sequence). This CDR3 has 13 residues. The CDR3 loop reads CAWSLTGADGYTF. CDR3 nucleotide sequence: TGTGCCTGGAGTCTGACAGGGGCTGATGGCTACACCTTC.

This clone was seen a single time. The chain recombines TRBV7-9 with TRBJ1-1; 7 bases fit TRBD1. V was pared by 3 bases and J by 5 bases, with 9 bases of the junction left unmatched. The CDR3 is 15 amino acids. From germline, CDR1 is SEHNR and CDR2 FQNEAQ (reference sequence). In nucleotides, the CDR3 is TGTGCCAGCAGCTTTGGGCAGGGGGTTTTGACTGAAGCTTTCTTT. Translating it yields CASSFGQGVLTEAFF.

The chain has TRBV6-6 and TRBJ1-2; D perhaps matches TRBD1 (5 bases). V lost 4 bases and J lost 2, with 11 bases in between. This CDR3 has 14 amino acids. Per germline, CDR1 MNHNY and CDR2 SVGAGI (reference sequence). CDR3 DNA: TGTGCCAGCAGTTCCCTCGGGGCAAACTATGGCTACACCTTC. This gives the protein CASSSLGANYGYTF.

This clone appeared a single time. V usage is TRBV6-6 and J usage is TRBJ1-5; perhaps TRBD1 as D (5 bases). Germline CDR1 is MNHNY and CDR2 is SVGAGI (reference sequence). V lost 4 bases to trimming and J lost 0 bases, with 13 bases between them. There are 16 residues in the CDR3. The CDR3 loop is CASSFPGGYSNQPQHF. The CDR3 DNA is TGTGCCAGCAGTTTTCCGGGGGGATATAGCAATCAGCCCCAGCATTTT.

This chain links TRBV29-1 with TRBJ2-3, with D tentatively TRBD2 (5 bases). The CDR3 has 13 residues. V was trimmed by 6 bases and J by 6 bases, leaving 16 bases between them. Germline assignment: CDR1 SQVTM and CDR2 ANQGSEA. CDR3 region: CSVSPTGMDTQYF. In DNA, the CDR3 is TGCAGCGTCTCACCCACGGGGATGGATACGCAGTATTTT.

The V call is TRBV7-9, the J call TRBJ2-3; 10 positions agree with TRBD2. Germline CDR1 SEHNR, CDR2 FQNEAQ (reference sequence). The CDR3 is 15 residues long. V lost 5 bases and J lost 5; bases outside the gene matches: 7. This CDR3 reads CASSPERGGIDTQYF. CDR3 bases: TGTGCCAGCAGCCCGGAGCGGGGGGGAATAGATACGCAGTATTTT. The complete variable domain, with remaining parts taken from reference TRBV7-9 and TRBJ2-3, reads DTGVSQNPRHKITKRGQNVTFRCDPISEHNRLYWYRQTLGQGPEFLTYFQNEAQLEKSRLLSDRFSAERPKGSFSTLEIQRTEQGDSAMYLCASSPERGGIDTQYFGPGTRLTVL.

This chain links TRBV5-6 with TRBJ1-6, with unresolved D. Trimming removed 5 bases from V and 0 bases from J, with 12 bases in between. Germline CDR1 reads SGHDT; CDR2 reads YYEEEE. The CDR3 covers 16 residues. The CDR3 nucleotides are TGTGCCAGCAGGGACGGGTTGAGCTCCTATAATTCACCCCTCCACTTT. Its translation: CASRDGLSSYNSPLHF.

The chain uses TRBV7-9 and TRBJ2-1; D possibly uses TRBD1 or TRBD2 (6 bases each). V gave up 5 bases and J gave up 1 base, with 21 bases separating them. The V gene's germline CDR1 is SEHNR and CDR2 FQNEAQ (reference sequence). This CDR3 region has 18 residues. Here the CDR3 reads CASSHQGRGLGSYNEQFF. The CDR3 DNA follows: TGTGCCAGCAGCCATCAGGGTCGGGGGCTCGGATCCTACAATGAGCAGTTCTTC.

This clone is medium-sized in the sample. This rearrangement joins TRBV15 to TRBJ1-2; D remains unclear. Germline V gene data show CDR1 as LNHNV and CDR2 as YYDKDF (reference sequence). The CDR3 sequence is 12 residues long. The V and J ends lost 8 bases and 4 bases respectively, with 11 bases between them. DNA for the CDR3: TGTGCCACCGGAGGAGCCTTCTATGGCTACACCTTC. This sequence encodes CATGGAFYGYTF.

Here the CDR3 DNA reads TGTGCCAGCAGCTATGCTGGGGACAACTATGGCTACACCTTC. Its translation: CASSYAGDNYGYTF. The rearrangement links TRBV5-5 to TRBJ1-2; tentatively, D is TRBD1 (5 bases). Germline lookup yields CDR1 SGHKS and CDR2 YYEKEE (reference sequence). The V and J ends lost 3 bases and 2 bases respectively, with 11 bases between them. The CDR3 is 14 residues long.

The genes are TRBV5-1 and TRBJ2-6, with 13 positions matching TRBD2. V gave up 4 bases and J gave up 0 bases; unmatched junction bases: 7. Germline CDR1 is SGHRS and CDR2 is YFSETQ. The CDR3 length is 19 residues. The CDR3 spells CASSPGLAGSGSGANVLTF. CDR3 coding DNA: TGCGCCAGCAGCCCGGGACTAGCGGGATCTGGCTCTGGGGCCAACGTCCTGACTTTC. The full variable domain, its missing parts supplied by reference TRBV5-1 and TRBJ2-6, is KAGVTQTPRYLIKTRGQQVTLSCSPISGHRSVSWYQQTPGQGLQFLFEYFSETQRNKGNFPGRFSGRQFSNSRSEMNVSTLELGDSALYLCASSPGLAGSGSGANVLTFGAGSRLTVL.

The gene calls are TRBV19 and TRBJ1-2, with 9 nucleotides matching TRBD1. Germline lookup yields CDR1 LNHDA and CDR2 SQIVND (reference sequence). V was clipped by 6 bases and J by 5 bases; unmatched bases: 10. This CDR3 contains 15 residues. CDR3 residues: CASSGTGIQGYGYTF. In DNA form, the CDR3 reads TGTGCCAGTAGCGGGACAGGGATCCAAGGGTATGGCTACACCTTC. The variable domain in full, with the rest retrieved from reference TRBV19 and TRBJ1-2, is DGGITQSPKYLFRKEGQNVTLSCEQNLNHDAMYWYRQDPGQGLRLIYYSQIVNDFQKGDIAEGYSVSREKKESFPLTVTSAQKNPTAFYLCASSGTGIQGYGYTFGSGTRLTVV.

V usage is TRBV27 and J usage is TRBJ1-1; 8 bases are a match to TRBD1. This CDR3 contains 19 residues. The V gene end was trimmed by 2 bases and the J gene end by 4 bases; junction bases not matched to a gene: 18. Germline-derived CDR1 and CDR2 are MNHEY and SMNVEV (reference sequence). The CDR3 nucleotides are TGTGCCAGCAGTTTAGCGTACAGGGGGACTCTTAGGGGCAGCACTGAAGCTTTCTTT. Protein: CASSLAYRGTLRGSTEAFF.

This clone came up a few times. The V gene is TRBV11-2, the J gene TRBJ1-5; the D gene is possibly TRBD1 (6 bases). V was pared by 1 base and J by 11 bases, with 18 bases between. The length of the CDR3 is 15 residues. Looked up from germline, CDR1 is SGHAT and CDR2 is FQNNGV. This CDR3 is CASSLGQGPIRAQHF. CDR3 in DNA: TGTGCCAGCAGCTTAGGCCAGGGGCCAATTCGGGCCCAGCATTTT. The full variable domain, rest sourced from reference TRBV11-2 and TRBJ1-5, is EAGVAQSPRYKIIEKRQSVAFWCNPISGHATLYWYQQILGQGPKLLIQFQNNGVVDDSQLPKDRFSAERLKGVDSTLKIQPAKLEDSAVYLCASSLGQGPIRAQHFGDGTRLSIL.

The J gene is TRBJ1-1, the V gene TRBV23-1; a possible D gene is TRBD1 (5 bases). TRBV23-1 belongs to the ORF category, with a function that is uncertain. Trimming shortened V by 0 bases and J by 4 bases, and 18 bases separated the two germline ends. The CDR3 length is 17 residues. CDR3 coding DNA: TGCGCCAGCAGTCAATCGAGACCGGGGCTCGAAGGCACTGAAGCTTTCTTT. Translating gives CASSQSRPGLEGTEAFF.